Below are 18 T cell receptor beta chains sequenced from a single sample in a study of shared clonotypes between healthy human individuals. TCRdb's copy holds only in-frame clones and misses some; the assay was immunoSEQ multiplex PCR. The data contain around 580,000 clones, nearly 98% of them seen just once; the ten biggest clones take up 0.25% to 0.35%. CD45RO negativity and positive selection for CCR7 defined naive CD8 cells, a population that excluded terminally differentiated effector memory CD45RA+ cells. The specimen was naive CD8+ T cells sorted from blood. These receptors all stem from a man younger than 45 in good health.

The chain combines TRBV6-5 with TRBJ2-7; 7 nucleotides align to TRBD1. The trim removed 2 bases at V and 4 bases at J, leaving 5 bases unmatched. CDR3 length equals 14 residues. The germline CDR1 and CDR2 sequences are MNHEY and SVGAGI. As DNA, the CDR3 is TGTGCCAGCAGTTACCGAATACAGGGGTACGAGCAGTACTTC. Translated, it gives CASSYRIQGYEQYF.

The chain has TRBV14 and TRBJ1-2, with 7 bases matching TRBD1. The CDR3 is made up of 14 amino acids. With 1 base clipped from V and 8 bases from J, the junction kept 7 bases outside the gene matches. Per the germline V gene, CDR1 is SGHDN and CDR2 is FVKESK. In DNA form, the CDR3 reads TGTGCCAGCAGCCAAGTAGAGGGGGCAGGAGGCTACACCTTC. It codes for CASSQVEGAGGYTF. The full variable domain, its missing parts supplied by reference TRBV14 and TRBJ1-2, is EAGVTQFPSHSVIEKGQTVTLRCDPISGHDNLYWYRRVMGKEIKFLLHFVKESKQDESGMPNNRFLAERTGGTYSTLKVQPAELEDSGVYFCASSQVEGAGGYTFGSGTRLTVV.

This sequence joins TRBV4-3 and TRBJ1-4; 9 bases are a match to TRBD1. The germline V gene has CDR1 LGHNA and CDR2 YSLEER. This CDR3 contains 14 residues. The V and J ends lost 4 bases and 11 bases, in that order; junction bases with no gene match: 8. For the CDR3, the DNA is TGCGCCAGCAGCCTATACAGGGGGCAGGAGAAACTGTTTTTT. It codes for CASSLYRGQEKLFF.

The V call is TRBV7-9, the J call TRBJ1-4, with D hard to call. This CDR3 region has 16 residues. V was pared by 6 bases and J by 5 bases, with 19 bases between. Germline V gene data show CDR1 as SEHNR and CDR2 as FQNEAQ (reference sequence). CDR3 region: CASSLPGAGGNEKLFF. The DNA of the CDR3 is TGTGCCAGCAGTCTTCCCGGCGCCGGCGGGAATGAAAAACTGTTTTTT.

The CDR3: CASSRTGNSDTQYF. The CDR3 DNA sequence: TGTGCCAGCAGTCGAACAGGGAACTCAGATACGCAGTATTTT. The V gene is TRBV7-9, the J gene TRBJ2-3, with a possible D match to TRBD1 (6 bases). Germline V gene sequence: CDR1 SEHNR, CDR2 FQNEAQ (reference sequence). This CDR3 comprises 14 residues. V lost 6 bases and J 4 bases, leaving 14 bases between the germline ends.

The chain couples TRBV9 to TRBJ2-1, with D tentatively TRBD1 (5 bases). Germline lookup yields CDR1 SGDLS and CDR2 YYNGEE. This CDR3 spans 15 amino acids. Trimming removed 0 bases at V and 5 bases at J, with 12 bases between. CDR3: CASSVEGAQNNEQFF. The CDR3 nucleotides read TGTGCCAGCAGCGTAGAAGGGGCGCAGAACAATGAGCAGTTCTTC. The full variable domain, its missing parts supplied by reference TRBV9 and TRBJ2-1, is DSGVTQTPKHLITATGQRVTLRCSPRSGDLSVYWYQQSLDQGLQFLIQYYNGEERAKGNILERFSAQQFPDLHSELNLSSLELGDSALYFCASSVEGAQNNEQFFGPGTRLTVL.

The chain carries TRBV7-9 and TRBJ1-5, with D perhaps TRBD1 (6 bases). V was cut by 5 bases and J by 0 bases, with 11 bases left in between. The CDR3 runs 15 residues. Germline V gene sequence: CDR1 SEHNR, CDR2 FQNEAQ (reference sequence). CDR3 sequence: CASSLMDSSNQPQHF. In nucleotides, the CDR3 is TGTGCCAGCAGCCTTATGGACAGTAGCAATCAGCCCCAGCATTTT.

This chain joins TRBV7-6 and TRBJ2-7; 7 nucleotides align to TRBD1. CDR1 is SGHVS, CDR2 FNYEAQ, per germline. V was pared by 1 base and J by 4 bases, with 4 bases of the junction left unmatched. The CDR3 is made up of 14 amino acids. For the CDR3, the DNA is TGTGCCAGCAGCTTAGGCGAACAGGGGTACGAGCAGTACTTC. Residues: CASSLGEQGYEQYF. The whole variable domain, remainder taken from reference TRBV7-6 and TRBJ2-7, is GAGVSQSPRYKVTKRGQDVALRCDPISGHVSLYWYRQALGQGPEFLTYFNYEAQQDKSGLPNDRFSAERPEGSISTLTIQRTEQRDSAMYRCASSLGEQGYEQYFGPGTRLTVT.

The chain uses TRBV18 and TRBJ1-4; D is unclear. The germline V gene encodes CDR1 KGHSH and CDR2 LQKENI. This CDR3 has 13 amino acids. Trimming shortened V by 3 bases and J by 5 bases, and 7 bases separated the two germline ends. The CDR3, as DNA: TGTGCCAGCTCACCGTCGGAAAATGAAAAACTGTTTTTT. Translation gives CASSPSENEKLFF.

The chain is built from TRBV2 and TRBJ1-4, with 7 bases aligning to TRBD1. Germline V gene lookup returns CDR1 SNHLY and CDR2 FYNNEI. The CDR3 length is 15 residues. V was pared by 6 bases and J by 5 bases, with 9 bases of the junction left unmatched. The CDR3 is CASRGGRDRNEKLFF. In DNA form, the CDR3 reads TGTGCCAGCAGGGGGGGAAGGGACAGAAATGAAAAACTGTTTTTT. The full variable domain, with the rest looked up from reference TRBV2 and TRBJ1-4, is EPEVTQTPSHQVTQMGQEVILRCVPISNHLYFYWYRQILGQKVEFLVSFYNNEISEKSEIFDDQFSVERPDGSNFTLKIRSTKLEDSAMYFCASRGGRDRNEKLFFGSGTQLSVL.

This rearrangement joins TRBV11-2 to TRBJ2-7, with D uncertain. This CDR3 has 13 residues. Trimming cost V 7 bases and J 2 bases, with 12 bases left between them. Germline CDR1 reads SGHAT; CDR2 reads FQNNGV. The CDR3 nucleotides are TGTGCCAGCACCCTAGGAAGTACCTACGAGCAGTACTTC. Translated: CASTLGSTYEQYF.

V and J are TRBV7-2 and TRBJ2-7; TRBD2 matches at 10 bases. The germline V gene has CDR1 SGHTA and CDR2 FQGNSA. The CDR3 length is 17 residues. Trimming removed 1 base from V and 0 bases from J; junction bases left unmatched: 6. The CDR3 sequence: CASSLEELAGASYEQYF. As DNA, the CDR3 is TGTGCCAGCAGCTTAGAGGAGCTAGCGGGAGCCTCCTACGAGCAGTACTTC.

This rearrangement joins TRBV5-4 to TRBJ2-1, with TRBD2 identical over 8 bases. Germline V gene data show CDR1 as SGHNT and CDR2 as YYREEE (reference sequence). The CDR3 sequence is 17 residues long. V dropped 4 bases and J dropped 8; count of bases not matched to a gene: 17. CDR3 protein: CASSQLSPGLGAHEQFF. The CDR3 nucleotides are TGTGCCAGCAGCCAGCTCTCCCCGGGACTAGGAGCTCATGAGCAGTTCTTC.

The chain employs TRBV2 and TRBJ2-3, with D perhaps matching TRBD1 (6 bases). Per the germline V gene, CDR1 is SNHLY and CDR2 is FYNNEI. The CDR3 spans 16 residues. Trimming took 3 bases from V and 2 from J, leaving 15 bases between them. CDR3 protein: CASSEGRQDITDTQYF. The DNA of the CDR3 is TGTGCCAGCAGTGAGGGTCGACAGGACATCACAGATACGCAGTATTTT. The full variable domain, rest sourced from reference TRBV2 and TRBJ2-3, is EPEVTQTPSHQVTQMGQEVILRCVPISNHLYFYWYRQILGQKVEFLVSFYNNEISEKSEIFDDQFSVERPDGSNFTLKIRSTKLEDSAMYFCASSEGRQDITDTQYFGPGTRLTVL.

The V and J genes are TRBV6-4 and TRBJ1-2; D gene unclear. The V end was cut by 3 bases, the J end by 4 bases, with 9 bases between. The CDR3 sequence is 13 residues long. CDR1 and CDR2 from the germline V gene are MRHNA and SNTAGT. CDR3: CASSETGFYGYTF. In DNA, the CDR3 is TGTGCCAGCAGTGAAACGGGCTTCTATGGCTACACCTTC.

The gene calls are TRBV7-9 and TRBJ2-3, with D unclear. The CDR3 contains 16 residues. Trimming pared 3 bases from V and 0 bases from J, leaving 13 bases between. Germline-derived CDR1 and CDR2 are SEHNR and FQNEAQ (reference sequence). CDR3 sequence reads: CASSFSPTASTDTQYF. In DNA form, the CDR3 reads TGTGCCAGCAGCTTTTCCCCAACTGCTAGCACAGATACGCAGTATTTT.

This chain connects TRBV10-2 to TRBJ2-1, with 10 bases aligning to TRBD2. V lost 6 bases and J lost 7; bases outside the gene matches: 9. Germline CDR1 WSHSY, CDR2 SAAADI. The CDR3 consists of 15 residues. CDR3 residues: CASRETSGPGNEQFF. The CDR3 region has the DNA TGCGCCAGCAGAGAGACTAGCGGGCCGGGTAATGAGCAGTTCTTC.

This clone was recorded once. Here the CDR3 DNA reads TGCAGCGTTACGGCTACCCCGAACACTGAAGCTTTCTTT. Its translation: CSVTATPNTEAFF. The rearrangement links TRBV29-1 to TRBJ1-1; D gene uncertain. Per germline, CDR1 SQVTM and CDR2 ANQGSEA. The V end lost 5 bases, the J end lost 1 base, and 11 bases lay between the germline ends. The CDR3 has 13 residues.